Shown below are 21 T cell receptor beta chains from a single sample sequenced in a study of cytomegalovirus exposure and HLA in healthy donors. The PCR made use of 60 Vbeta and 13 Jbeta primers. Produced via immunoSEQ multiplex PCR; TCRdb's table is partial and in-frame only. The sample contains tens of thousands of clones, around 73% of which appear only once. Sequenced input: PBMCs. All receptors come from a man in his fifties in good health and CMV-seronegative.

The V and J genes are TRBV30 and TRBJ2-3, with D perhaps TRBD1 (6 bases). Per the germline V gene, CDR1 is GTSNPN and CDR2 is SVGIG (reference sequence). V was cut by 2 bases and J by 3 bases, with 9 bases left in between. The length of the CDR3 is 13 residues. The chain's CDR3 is CAWSLGATDTQYF. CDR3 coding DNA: TGTGCCTGGAGTTTGGGGGCTACAGATACGCAGTATTTT.

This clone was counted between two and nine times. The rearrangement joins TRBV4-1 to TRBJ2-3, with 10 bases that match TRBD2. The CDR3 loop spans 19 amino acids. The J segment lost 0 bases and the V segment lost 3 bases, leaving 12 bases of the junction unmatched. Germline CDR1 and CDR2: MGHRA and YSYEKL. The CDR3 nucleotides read TGCGCCAGCAGCCAGAGAGATAGCGGGGGGCCGTTTAGCACAGATACGCAGTATTTT. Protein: CASSQRDSGGPFSTDTQYF.

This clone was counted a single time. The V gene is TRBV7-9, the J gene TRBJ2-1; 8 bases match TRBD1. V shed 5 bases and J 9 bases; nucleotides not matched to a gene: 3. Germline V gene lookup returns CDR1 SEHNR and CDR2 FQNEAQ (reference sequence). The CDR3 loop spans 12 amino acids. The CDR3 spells CASSGTGREQFF. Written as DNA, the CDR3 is TGTGCCAGCAGCGGGACAGGTCGTGAGCAGTTCTTC.

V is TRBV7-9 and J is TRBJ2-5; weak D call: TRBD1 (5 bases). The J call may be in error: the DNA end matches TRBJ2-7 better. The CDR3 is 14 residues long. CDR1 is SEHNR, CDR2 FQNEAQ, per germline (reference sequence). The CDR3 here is CASSYNRIGYEQYF. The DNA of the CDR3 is TGTGCCAGCAGCTATAACAGGATCGGCTACGAGCAGTACTTC.

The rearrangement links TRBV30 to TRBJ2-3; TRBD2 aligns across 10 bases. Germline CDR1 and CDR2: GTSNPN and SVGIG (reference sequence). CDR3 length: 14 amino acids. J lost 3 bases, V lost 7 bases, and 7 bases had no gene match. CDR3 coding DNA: TGTGCCTTGGGGGTAGCGGGGGGTACAGATACGCAGTATTTT. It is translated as CALGVAGGTDTQYF.

The CDR3 protein is CAWSVRGPGPGELFF. DNA of the CDR3: TGTGCCTGGAGTGTACGAGGGCCCGGCCCCGGGGAGCTGTTTTTT. This rearrangement joins TRBV30 to TRBJ2-2, with a weak D call TRBD2 (5 bases). Trimming shortened V by 0 bases and J by 6 bases, and 14 bases separated the two germline ends. This CDR3 region has 15 residues. CDR1 and CDR2 from the germline V gene are GTSNPN and SVGIG (reference sequence). The full variable domain, in which reference TRBV30 and TRBJ2-2 provide the parts outside the CDR3, is SQTIHQWPATLVQPVGSPLSLECTVEGTSNPNLYWYRQAAGRGLQLLFYSVGIGQISSEVPQNLSASRPQDRQFILSSKKLLLSDSGFYLCAWSVRGPGPGELFFGEGSRLTVL.

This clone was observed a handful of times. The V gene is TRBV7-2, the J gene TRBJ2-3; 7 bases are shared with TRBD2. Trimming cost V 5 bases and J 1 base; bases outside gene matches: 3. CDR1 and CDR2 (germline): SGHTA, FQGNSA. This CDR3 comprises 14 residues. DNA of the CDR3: TGTGCCAGCAGCGGGGGGAGGGGCACAGATACGCAGTATTTT. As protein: CASSGGRGTDTQYF.

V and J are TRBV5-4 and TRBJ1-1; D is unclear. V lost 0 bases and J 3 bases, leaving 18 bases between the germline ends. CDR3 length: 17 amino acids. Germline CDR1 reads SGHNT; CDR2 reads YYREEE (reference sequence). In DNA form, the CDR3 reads TGTGCCAGCAGCTTGGAGGGTCTAGCGGGGAAGGACACTGAAGCTTTCTTT. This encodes CASSLEGLAGKDTEAFF.

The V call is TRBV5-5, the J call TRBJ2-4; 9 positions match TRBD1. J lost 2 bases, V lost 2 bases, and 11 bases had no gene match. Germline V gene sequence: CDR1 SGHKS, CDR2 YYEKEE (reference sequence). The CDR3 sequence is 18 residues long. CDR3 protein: CASSFTNRDRVTKNIQYF. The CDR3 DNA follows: TGTGCCAGCAGCTTCACTAACCGGGACAGGGTGACCAAAAACATTCAGTACTTC.

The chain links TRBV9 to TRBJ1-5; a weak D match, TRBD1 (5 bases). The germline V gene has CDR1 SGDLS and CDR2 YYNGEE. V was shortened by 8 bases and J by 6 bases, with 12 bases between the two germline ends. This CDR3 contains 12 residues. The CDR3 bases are TGTGCCAGTGGGTTCGGGGGTCAGCCCCAGCATTTT. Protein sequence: CASGFGGQPQHF.

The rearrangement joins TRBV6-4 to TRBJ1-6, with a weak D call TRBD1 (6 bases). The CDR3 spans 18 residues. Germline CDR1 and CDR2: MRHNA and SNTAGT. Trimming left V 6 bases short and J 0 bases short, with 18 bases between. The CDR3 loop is CASRSTGFDDSYNSPLHF. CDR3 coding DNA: TGTGCCAGCAGATCTACAGGGTTTGACGACTCCTATAATTCACCCCTCCACTTT.

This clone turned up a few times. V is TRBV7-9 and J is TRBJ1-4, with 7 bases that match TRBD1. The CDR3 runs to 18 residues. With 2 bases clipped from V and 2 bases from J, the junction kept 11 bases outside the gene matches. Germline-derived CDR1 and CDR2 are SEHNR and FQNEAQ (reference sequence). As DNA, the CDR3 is TGTGCCAGCAGCTTATGGCCAGGGGGTCTCTCTACTAATGAAAAACTGTTTTTT. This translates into CASSLWPGGLSTNEKLFF.

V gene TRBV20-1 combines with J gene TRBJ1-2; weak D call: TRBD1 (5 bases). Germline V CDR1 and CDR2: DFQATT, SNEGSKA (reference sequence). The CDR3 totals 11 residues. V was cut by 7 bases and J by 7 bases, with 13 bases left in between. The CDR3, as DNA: TGCAGTGTCGGGGGGGATACTGGCTACACCTTC. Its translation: CSVGGDTGYTF.

CDR3 nucleotide sequence: TGCGCCAGCAGCTTTATAGCGGGGACCTCCTACAATGAGCAGTTCTTC. Encoded protein: CASSFIAGTSYNEQFF. J is TRBJ2-1 and V is TRBV5-1; 8 nucleotides agree with TRBD2. Looked up from germline, CDR1 is SGHRS and CDR2 is YFSETQ. With 2 bases clipped from V and 0 bases from J, the junction kept 4 bases outside the gene matches. The CDR3 covers 16 residues. Full variable domain (remainder filled in from reference TRBV5-1 and TRBJ2-1): KAGVTQTPRYLIKTRGQQVTLSCSPISGHRSVSWYQQTPGQGLQFLFEYFSETQRNKGNFPGRFSGRQFSNSRSEMNVSTLELGDSALYLCASSFIAGTSYNEQFFGPGTRLTVL.

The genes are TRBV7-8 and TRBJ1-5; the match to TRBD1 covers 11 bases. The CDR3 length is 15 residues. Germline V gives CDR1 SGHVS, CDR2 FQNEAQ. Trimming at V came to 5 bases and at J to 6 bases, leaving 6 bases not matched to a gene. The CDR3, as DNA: TGTGCCAGCAGCGGCGGGACAGGGGGAGCTCAGCCCCAGCATTTT. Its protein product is CASSGGTGGAQPQHF.

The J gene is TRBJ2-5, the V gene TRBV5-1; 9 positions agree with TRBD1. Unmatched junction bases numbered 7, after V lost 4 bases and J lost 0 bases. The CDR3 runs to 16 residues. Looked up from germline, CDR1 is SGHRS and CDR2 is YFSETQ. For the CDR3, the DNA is TGCGCCAGCAGCGGGGGACAGGGCGAGTACCAAGAGACCCAGTACTTC. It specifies CASSGGQGEYQETQYF. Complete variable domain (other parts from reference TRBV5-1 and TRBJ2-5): KAGVTQTPRYLIKTRGQQVTLSCSPISGHRSVSWYQQTPGQGLQFLFEYFSETQRNKGNFPGRFSGRQFSNSRSEMNVSTLELGDSALYLCASSGGQGEYQETQYFGPGTRLLVL.

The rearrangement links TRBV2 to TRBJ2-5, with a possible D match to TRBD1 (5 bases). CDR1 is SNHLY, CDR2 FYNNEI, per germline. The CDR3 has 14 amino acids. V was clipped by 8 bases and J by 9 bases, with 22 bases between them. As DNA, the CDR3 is TGTGCCAGCGGAATTAGGGGTACTGCTTTCGCCCAGTACTTC. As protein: CASGIRGTAFAQYF. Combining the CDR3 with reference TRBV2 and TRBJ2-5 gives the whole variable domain EPEVTQTPSHQVTQMGQEVILRCVPISNHLYFYWYRQILGQKVEFLVSFYNNEISEKSEIFDDQFSVERPDGSNFTLKIRSTKLEDSAMYFCASGIRGTAFAQYFGPGTRLLVL.

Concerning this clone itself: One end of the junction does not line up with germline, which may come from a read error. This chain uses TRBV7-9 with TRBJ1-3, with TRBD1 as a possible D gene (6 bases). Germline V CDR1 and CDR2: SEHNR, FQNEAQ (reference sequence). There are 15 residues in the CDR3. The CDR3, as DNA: TGTGCCGGCAGCTTTTCGGGGGGCGCGGGAAACACCATATATTTT. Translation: CAGSFSGGAGNTIYF.

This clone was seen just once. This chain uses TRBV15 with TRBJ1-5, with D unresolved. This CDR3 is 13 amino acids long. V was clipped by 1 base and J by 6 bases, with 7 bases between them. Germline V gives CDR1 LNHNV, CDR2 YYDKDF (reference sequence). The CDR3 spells CATSRGGPQPQHF. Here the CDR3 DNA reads TGTGCCACCAGCAGAGGAGGTCCTCAGCCCCAGCATTTT. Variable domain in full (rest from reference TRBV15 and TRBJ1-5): DAMVIQNPRYQVTQFGKPVTLSCSQTLNHNVMYWYQQKSSQAPKLLFHYYDKDFNNEADTPDNFQSRRPNTSFCFLDIRSPGLGDTAMYLCATSRGGPQPQHFGDGTRLSIL.

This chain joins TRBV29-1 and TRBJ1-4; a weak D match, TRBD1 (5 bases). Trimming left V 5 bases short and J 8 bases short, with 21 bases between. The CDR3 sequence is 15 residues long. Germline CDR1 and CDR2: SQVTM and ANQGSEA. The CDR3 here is CSVSRGTRIREKLFF. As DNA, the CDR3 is TGCAGCGTTTCTCGGGGGACCCGAATCCGAGAAAAACTGTTTTTT.

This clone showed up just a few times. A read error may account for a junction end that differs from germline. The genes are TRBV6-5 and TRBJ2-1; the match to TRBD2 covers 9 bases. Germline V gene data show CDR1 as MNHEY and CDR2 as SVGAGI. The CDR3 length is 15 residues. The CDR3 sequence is CASSDSGSGGNEQFF. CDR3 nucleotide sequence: TGTGCCAGCAGTGACTCGGGCAGCGGGGGGAATGAGCAGTTCTTC.